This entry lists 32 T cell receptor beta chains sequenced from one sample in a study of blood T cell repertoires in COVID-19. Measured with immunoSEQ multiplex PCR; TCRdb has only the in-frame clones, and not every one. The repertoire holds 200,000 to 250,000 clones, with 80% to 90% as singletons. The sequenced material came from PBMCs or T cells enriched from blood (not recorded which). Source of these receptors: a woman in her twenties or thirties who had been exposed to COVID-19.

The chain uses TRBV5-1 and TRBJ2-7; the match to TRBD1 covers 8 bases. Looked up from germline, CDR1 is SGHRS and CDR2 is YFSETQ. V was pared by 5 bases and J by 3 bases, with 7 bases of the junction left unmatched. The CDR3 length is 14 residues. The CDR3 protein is CASRKPGQVYEQYF. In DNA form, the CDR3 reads TGCGCCAGCAGGAAGCCGGGACAGGTCTACGAGCAGTACTTC.

CDR3 loop: CASSFRDGGTSEQFF. CDR3 DNA: TGTGCCAGCAGCTTCCGCGACGGCGGGACGTCTGAGCAGTTCTTC. The chain links TRBV13 to TRBJ2-1; weak D call: TRBD2 (6 bases). Germline V CDR1 and CDR2: PRHDT, FYEKMQ (reference sequence). The length of the CDR3 is 15 residues. The V end lost 3 bases, the J end lost 9 bases, and 18 bases lay between the germline ends. The full variable domain, completed using reference TRBV13 and TRBJ2-1, is AAGVIQSPRHLIKEKRETATLKCYPIPRHDTVYWYQQGPGQDPQFLISFYEKMQSDKGSIPDRFSAQQFSDYHSELNMSSLELGDSALYFCASSFRDGGTSEQFFGPGTRLTVL.

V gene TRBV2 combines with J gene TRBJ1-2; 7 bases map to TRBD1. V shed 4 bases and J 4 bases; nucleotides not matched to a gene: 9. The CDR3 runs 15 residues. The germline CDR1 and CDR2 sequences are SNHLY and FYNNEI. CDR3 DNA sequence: TGTGCCAGCAGTGTGGGGCAAGGGGGCATCTATGGCTACACCTTC. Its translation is CASSVGQGGIYGYTF.

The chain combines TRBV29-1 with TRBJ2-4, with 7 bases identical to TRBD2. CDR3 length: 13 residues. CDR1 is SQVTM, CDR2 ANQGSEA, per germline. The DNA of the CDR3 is TGCAGTTGTAATAGCGGGTTCGGAAACATTCAGTACTTC. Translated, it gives CSCNSGFGNIQYF.

For the CDR3, the DNA is TGTGCCAGCAGCTTAGGGACACTAAGCACAGATACGCAGTATTTT. This encodes CASSLGTLSTDTQYF. The chain recombines TRBV7-9 with TRBJ2-3; perhaps TRBD1 as D (5 bases). Trimming took off 1 base at V and 0 bases at J, with 8 bases between the two ends. Germline CDR1 is SEHNR and CDR2 is FQNEAQ (reference sequence). This CDR3 contains 15 residues.

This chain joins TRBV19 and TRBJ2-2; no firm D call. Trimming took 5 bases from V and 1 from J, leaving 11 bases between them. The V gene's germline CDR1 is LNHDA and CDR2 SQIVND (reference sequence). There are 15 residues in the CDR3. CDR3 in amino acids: CASSLNGGNTGELFF. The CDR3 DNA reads TGTGCCAGTAGTCTGAACGGTGGGAACACCGGGGAGCTGTTTTTT.

The CDR3 DNA follows: TGTGCCAGCAGCTTGGGGAGACTAGCGGGAGGGTCTAGCACAGATACGCAGTATTTT. This translates into CASSLGRLAGGSSTDTQYF. This sequence joins TRBV5-4 and TRBJ2-3; 14 bases are shared with TRBD2. The CDR3 covers 19 residues. The V and J ends lost 0 bases and 0 bases, in that order; junction bases with no gene match: 6. Germline V gene data show CDR1 as SGHNT and CDR2 as YYREEE (reference sequence).

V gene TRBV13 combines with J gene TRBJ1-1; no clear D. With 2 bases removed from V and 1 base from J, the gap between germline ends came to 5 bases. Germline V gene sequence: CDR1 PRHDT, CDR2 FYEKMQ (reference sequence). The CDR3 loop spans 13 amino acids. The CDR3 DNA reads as TGTGCCAGCAGCTTACGCGGGAACACTGAAGCTTTCTTT. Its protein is CASSLRGNTEAFF.

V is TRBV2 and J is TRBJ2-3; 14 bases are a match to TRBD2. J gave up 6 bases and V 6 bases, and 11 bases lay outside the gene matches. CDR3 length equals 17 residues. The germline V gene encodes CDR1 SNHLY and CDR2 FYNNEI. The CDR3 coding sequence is TGTGCCAGCAGGGTCGGGACTAGCGGGAGTCGTTTGGATACGCAGTATTTT. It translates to CASRVGTSGSRLDTQYF. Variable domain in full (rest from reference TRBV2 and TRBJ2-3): EPEVTQTPSHQVTQMGQEVILRCVPISNHLYFYWYRQILGQKVEFLVSFYNNEISEKSEIFDDQFSVERPDGSNFTLKIRSTKLEDSAMYFCASRVGTSGSRLDTQYFGPGTRLTVL.

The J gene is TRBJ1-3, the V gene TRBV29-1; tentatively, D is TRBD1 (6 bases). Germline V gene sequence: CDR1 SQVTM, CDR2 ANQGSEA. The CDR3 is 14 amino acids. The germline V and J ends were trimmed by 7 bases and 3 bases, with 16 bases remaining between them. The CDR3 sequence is CSARGGPSGNTIYF. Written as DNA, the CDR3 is TGCAGCGCTAGGGGGGGGCCAAGTGGAAACACCATATATTTT.

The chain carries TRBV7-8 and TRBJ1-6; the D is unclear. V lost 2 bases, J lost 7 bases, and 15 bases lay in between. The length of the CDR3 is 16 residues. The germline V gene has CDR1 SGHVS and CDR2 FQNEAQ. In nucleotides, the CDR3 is TGTGCCAGCAGCTTACCCTTCGGACTACCAAATTCACCCCTCCACTTT. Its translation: CASSLPFGLPNSPLHF.

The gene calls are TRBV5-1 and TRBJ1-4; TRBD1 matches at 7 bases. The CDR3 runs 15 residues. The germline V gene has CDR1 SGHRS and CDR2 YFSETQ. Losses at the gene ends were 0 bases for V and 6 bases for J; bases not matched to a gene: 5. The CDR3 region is CASSLGDRDHEKLFF. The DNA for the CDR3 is TGCGCCAGCAGCTTGGGCGACAGGGATCATGAAAAACTGTTTTTT.

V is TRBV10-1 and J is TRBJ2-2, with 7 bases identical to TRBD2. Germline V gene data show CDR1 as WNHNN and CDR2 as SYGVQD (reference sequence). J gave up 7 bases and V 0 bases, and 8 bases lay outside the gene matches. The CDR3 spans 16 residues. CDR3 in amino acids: CASSESGREHYGELFF. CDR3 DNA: TGCGCCAGCAGTGAGTCAGGGCGGGAGCATTACGGGGAGCTGTTTTTT.

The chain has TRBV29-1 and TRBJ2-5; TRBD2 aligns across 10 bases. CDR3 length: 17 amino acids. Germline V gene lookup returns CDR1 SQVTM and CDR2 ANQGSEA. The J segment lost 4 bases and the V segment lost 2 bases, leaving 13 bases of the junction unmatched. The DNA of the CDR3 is TGCAGCGTTGAATTTCGTGGGGCTAGCGGGAGTGGAGAGACCCAGTACTTC. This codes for CSVEFRGASGSGETQYF.

This CDR3 reads CASSLTGTVIYEQYF. For the CDR3, the DNA is TGTGCCAGCAGCTTGACCGGGACAGTTATTTACGAGCAGTACTTC. V is TRBV5-5 and J is TRBJ2-7; 7 bases are shared with TRBD1. The CDR3 loop spans 15 amino acids. The germline V gene has CDR1 SGHKS and CDR2 YYEKEE (reference sequence). Trimming removed 1 base from V and 4 bases from J; junction bases left unmatched: 8.

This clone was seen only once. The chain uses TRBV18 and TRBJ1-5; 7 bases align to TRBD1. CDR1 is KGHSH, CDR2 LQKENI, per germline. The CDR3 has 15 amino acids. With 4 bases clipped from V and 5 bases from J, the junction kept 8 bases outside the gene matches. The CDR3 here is CASSQGQKGDQPQHF. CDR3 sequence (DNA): TGTGCCAGCTCACAGGGACAGAAGGGTGATCAGCCCCAGCATTTT.

The CDR3 region is CASSHGTGTGNQPQHF. The CDR3, as DNA: TGTGCCAGCTCTCACGGGACAGGGACGGGCAATCAGCCCCAGCATTTT. This chain joins TRBV18 and TRBJ1-5, with 9 positions matching TRBD1. Losses at the gene ends were 6 bases for V and 2 bases for J; bases not matched to a gene: 8. The CDR3 totals 16 residues. Germline V gene data show CDR1 as KGHSH and CDR2 as LQKENI.

The CDR3 nucleotides are TGTGCTAGTGGATATCACAGGGGAAACACCATATATTTT. This gives the protein CASGYHRGNTIYF. The chain has TRBV12-5 and TRBJ1-3, with a tentative D call TRBD1 (5 bases). Germline V gives CDR1 LGHNT, CDR2 FRNRAP. This CDR3 is 13 amino acids long. Deletions cut 6 bases from V and 4 bases from J, with 10 bases between.

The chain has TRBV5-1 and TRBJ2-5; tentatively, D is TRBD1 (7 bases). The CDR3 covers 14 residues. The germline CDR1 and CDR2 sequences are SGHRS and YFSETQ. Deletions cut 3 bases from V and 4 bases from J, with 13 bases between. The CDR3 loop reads CASSYTGEAETQYF. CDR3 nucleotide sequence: TGCGCCAGCAGCTACACAGGGGAGGCAGAGACCCAGTACTTC.

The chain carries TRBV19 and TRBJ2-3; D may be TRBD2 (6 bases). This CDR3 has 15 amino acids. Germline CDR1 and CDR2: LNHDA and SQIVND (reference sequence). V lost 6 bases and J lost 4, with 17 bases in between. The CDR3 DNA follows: TGTGCCAGTAGAGGGACTTTGTCCCCCTCAGATACGCAGTATTTT. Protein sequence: CASRGTLSPSDTQYF.

CDR3 sequence: CASGDMASNQPQHF. Written as DNA, the CDR3 is TGTGCCAGTGGGGACATGGCTAGCAATCAGCCCCAGCATTTT. The genes are TRBV19 and TRBJ1-5; D might be TRBD1 (6 bases). Trimming removed 8 bases at V and 0 bases at J, with 11 bases between. The CDR3 is made up of 14 amino acids. The germline CDR1 and CDR2 sequences are LNHDA and SQIVND (reference sequence).

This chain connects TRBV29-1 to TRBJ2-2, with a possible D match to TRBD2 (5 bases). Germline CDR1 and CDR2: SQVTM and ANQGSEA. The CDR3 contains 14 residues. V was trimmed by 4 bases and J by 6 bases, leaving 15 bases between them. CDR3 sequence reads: CSVVSRELAGELFF. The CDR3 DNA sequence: TGCAGCGTTGTTTCGAGGGAGCTAGCCGGGGAGCTGTTTTTT.

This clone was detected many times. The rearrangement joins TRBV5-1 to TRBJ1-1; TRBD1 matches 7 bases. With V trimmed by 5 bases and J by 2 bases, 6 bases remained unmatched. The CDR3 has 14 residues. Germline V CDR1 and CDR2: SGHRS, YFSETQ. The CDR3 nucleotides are TGCGCCAGCAGACCCGGGACAGCCAACACTGAAGCTTTCTTT. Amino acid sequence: CASRPGTANTEAFF. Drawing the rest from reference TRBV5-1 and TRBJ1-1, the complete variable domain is KAGVTQTPRYLIKTRGQQVTLSCSPISGHRSVSWYQQTPGQGLQFLFEYFSETQRNKGNFPGRFSGRQFSNSRSEMNVSTLELGDSALYLCASRPGTANTEAFFGQGTRLTVV.

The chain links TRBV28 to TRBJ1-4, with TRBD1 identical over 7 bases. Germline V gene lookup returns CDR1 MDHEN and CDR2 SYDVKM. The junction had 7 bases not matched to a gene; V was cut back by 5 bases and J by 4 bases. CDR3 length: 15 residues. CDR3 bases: TGTGCCAGCAGTCCAAGGACAGGTTTTAATGAAAAACTGTTTTTT. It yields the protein CASSPRTGFNEKLFF.

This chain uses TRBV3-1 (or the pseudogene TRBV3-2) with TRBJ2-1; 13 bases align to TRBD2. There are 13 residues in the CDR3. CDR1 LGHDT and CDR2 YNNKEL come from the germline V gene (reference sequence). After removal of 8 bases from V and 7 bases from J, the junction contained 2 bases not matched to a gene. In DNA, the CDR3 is TGTGCCAGCCGACTAGCGGGAGGAAATGAGCAGTTCTTC. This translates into CASRLAGGNEQFF.

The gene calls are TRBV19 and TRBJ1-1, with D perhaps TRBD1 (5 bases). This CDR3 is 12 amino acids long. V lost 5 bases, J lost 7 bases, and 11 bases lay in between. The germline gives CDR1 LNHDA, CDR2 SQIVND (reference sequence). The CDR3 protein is CASSVRQREAFF. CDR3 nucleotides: TGTGCCAGTAGTGTACGACAGCGTGAAGCTTTCTTT. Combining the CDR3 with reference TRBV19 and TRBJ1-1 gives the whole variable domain DGGITQSPKYLFRKEGQNVTLSCEQNLNHDAMYWYRQDPGQGLRLIYYSQIVNDFQKGDIAEGYSVSREKKESFPLTVTSAQKNPTAFYLCASSVRQREAFFGQGTRLTVV.

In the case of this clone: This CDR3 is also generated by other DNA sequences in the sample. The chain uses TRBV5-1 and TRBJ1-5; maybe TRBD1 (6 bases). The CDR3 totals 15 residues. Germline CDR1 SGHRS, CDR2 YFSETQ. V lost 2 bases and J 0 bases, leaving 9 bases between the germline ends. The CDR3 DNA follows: TGCGCCAGCAGCTTAGGGGGGGATAGCAATCAGCCCCAGCATTTT. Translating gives CASSLGGDSNQPQHF.

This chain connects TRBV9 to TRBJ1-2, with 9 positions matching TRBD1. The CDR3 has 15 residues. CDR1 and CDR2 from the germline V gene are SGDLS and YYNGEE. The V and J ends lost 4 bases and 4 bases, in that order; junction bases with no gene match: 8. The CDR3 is CASSKRDREVYGYTF. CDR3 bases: TGTGCCAGCAGCAAACGGGACAGGGAGGTCTATGGCTACACCTTC. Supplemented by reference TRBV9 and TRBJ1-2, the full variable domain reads DSGVTQTPKHLITATGQRVTLRCSPRSGDLSVYWYQQSLDQGLQFLIQYYNGEERAKGNILERFSAQQFPDLHSELNLSSLELGDSALYFCASSKRDREVYGYTFGSGTRLTVV.

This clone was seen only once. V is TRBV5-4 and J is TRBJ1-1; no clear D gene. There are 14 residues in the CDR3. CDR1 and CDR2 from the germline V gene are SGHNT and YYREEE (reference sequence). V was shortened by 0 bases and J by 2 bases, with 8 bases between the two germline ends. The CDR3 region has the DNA TGTGCCAGCAGCTTGGACCTCAGTAACACTGAAGCTTTCTTT. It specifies CASSLDLSNTEAFF.

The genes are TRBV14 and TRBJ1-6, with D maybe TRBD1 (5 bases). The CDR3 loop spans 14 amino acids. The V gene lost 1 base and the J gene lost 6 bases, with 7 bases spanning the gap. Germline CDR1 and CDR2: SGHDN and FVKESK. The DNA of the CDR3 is TGTGCCAGCAGCCAAGTTAGGGGTAATTCACCCCTCCACTTT. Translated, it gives CASSQVRGNSPLHF.

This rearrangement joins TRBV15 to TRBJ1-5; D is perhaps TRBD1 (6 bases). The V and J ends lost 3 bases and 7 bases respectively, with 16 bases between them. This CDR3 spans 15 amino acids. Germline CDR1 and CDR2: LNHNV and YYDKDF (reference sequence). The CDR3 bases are TGTGCCACCAGCAGTGGGGGGGGCCGGGGACAGCCCCAGCATTTT. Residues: CATSSGGGRGQPQHF.

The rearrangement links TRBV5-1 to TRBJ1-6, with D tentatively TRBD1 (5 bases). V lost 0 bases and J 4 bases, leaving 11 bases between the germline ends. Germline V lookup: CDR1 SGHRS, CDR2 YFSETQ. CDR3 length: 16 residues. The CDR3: CASSLEAGTYNSPLHF. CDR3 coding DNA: TGCGCCAGCAGCTTGGAGGCCGGGACTTATAATTCACCCCTCCACTTT.